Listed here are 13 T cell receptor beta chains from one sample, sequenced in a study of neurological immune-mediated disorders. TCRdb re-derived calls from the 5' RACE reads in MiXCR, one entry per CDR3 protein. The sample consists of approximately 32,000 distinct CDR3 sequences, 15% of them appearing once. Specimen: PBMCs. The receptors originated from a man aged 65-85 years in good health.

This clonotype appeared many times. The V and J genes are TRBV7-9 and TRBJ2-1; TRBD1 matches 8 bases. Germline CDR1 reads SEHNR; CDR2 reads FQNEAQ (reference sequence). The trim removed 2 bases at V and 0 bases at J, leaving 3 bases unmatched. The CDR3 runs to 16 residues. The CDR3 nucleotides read TGTGCCAGCAGCTTAAGGACAGGGCACTCCTACAATGAGCAGTTCTTC. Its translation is CASSLRTGHSYNEQFF. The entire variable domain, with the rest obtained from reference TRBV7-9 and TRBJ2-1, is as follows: DTGVSQNPRHKITKRGQNVTFRCDPISEHNRLYWYRQTLGQGPEFLTYFQNEAQLEKSRLLSDRFSAERPKGSFSTLEIQRTEQGDSAMYLCASSLRTGHSYNEQFFGPGTRLTVL.

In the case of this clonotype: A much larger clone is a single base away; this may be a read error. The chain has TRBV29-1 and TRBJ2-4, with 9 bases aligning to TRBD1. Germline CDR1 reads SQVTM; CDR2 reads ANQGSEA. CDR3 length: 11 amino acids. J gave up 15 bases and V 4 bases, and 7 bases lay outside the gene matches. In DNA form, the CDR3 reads TGCAGCGTTGGTGACGGACAGGGGTTGTACTTC. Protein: CSVGDGQGLYF.

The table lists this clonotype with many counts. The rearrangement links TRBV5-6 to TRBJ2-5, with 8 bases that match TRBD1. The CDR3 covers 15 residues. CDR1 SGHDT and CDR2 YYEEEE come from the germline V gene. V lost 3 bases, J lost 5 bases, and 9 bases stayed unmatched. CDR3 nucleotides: TGTGCCAGCAGCTCCAGAGGACAGGGTTCGGAGACCCAGTACTTC. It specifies CASSSRGQGSETQYF.

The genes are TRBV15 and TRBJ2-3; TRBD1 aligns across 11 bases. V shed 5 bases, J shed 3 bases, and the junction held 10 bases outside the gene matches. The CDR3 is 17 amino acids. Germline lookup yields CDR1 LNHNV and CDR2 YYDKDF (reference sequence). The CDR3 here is CATSLRDRGERTDTQYF. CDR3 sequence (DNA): TGTGCCACCAGCCTCAGGGACAGGGGGGAGCGGACAGATACGCAGTATTTT.

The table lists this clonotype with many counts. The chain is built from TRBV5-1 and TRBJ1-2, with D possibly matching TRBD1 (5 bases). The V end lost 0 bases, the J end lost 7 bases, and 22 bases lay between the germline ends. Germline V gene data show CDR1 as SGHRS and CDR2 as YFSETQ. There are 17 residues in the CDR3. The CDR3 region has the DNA TGCGCCAGCAGCTTGGAGGTCATTATCGGGGACCCTGGTGGCTACACCTTC. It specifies CASSLEVIIGDPGGYTF.

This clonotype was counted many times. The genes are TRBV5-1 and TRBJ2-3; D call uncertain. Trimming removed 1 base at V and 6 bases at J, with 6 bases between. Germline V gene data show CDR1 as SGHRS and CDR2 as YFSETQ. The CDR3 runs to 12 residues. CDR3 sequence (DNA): TGCGCCAGCAGCTTGCCGGATGATACGCAGTATTTT. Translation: CASSLPDDTQYF.

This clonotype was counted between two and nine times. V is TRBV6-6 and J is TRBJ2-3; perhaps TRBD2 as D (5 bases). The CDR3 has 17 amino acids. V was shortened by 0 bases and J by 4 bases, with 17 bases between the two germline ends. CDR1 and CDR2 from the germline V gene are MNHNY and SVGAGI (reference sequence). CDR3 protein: CASSYSTPPLGADTQYF. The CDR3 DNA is TGTGCCAGCAGTTACTCGACCCCCCCCTTGGGAGCAGATACGCAGTATTTT.

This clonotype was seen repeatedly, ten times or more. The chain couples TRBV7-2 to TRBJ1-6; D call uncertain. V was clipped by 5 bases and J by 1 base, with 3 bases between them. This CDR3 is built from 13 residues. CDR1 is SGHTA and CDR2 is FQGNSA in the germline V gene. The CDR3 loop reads CASSGSYNSPLHF. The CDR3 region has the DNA TGTGCCAGCAGCGGTTCCTATAATTCACCCCTCCACTTT.

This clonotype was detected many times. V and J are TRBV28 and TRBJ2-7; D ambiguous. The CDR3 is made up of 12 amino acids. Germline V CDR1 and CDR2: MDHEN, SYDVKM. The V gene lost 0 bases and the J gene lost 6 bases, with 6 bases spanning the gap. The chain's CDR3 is CASSLWSAEQYF. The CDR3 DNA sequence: TGTGCCAGCAGTTTATGGAGTGCCGAGCAGTACTTC.

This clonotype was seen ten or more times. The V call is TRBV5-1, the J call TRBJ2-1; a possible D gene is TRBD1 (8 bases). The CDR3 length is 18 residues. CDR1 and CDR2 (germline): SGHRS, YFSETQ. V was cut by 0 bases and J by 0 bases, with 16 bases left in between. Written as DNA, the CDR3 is TGCGCCAGCAGCTTGGAGGGGTACAGGGGGGGCTCCTACAATGAGCAGTTCTTC. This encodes CASSLEGYRGGSYNEQFF.

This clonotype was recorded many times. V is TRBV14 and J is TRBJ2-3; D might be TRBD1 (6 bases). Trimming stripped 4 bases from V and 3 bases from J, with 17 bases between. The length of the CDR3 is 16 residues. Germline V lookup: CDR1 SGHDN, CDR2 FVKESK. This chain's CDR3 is CASSLQARGPTDTQYF. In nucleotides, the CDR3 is TGTGCCAGCAGCCTCCAGGCCAGGGGACCGACAGATACGCAGTATTTT.

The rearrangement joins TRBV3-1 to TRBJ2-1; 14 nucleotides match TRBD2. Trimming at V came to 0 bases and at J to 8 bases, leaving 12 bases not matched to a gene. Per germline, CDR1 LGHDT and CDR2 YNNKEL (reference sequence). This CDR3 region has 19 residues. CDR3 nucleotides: TGTGCCAGCAGCCAAGACAAGACTAGCGGGAGGGGAGAGTACGATGAGCAGTTCTTC. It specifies CASSQDKTSGRGEYDEQFF.

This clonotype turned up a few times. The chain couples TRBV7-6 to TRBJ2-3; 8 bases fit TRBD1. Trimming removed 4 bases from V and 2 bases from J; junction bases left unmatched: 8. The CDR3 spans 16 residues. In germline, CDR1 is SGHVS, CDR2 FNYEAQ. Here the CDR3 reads CASSSWTGQITDTQYF. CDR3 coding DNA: TGTGCCAGCAGCTCATGGACAGGGCAGATCACAGATACGCAGTATTTT. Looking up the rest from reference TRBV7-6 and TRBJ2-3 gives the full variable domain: GAGVSQSPRYKVTKRGQDVALRCDPISGHVSLYWYRQALGQGPEFLTYFNYEAQQDKSGLPNDRFSAERPEGSISTLTIQRTEQRDSAMYRCASSSWTGQITDTQYFGPGTRLTVL.